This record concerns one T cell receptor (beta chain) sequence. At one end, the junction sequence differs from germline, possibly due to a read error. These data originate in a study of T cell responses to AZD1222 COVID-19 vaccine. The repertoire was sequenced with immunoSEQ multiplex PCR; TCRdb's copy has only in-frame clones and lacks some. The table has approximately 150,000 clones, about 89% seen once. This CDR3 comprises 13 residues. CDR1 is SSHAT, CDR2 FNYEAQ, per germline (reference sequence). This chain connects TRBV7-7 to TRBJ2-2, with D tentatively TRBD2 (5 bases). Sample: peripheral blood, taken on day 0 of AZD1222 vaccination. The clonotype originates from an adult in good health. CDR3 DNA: TGTGCTAGCAGCAATGAGCGGACCGGGGAGCTGTTTTTT. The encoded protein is CASSNERTGELFF.